Following are 30 T cell receptor beta chains from one sample sequenced in a study of shared clonotypes between healthy human individuals. Measured with immunoSEQ multiplex PCR; TCRdb has only the in-frame clones, and not every one. The table has roughly 2.5 million clones, more than 80% seen once. Sequencing was done on a sample of naive CD4+ T cells sorted from blood. Subset indicated: CD45RA+ positively selected. The receptors originated from a man aged 18 to 29 in good health.

The V and J genes are TRBV30 and TRBJ1-1; the D gene is possibly TRBD1 (6 bases). The CDR3 has 14 residues. With 8 bases removed from V and 0 bases from J, the gap between germline ends came to 16 bases. Germline CDR1 and CDR2: GTSNPN and SVGIG (reference sequence). The CDR3 nucleotides are TGTGCCGGGAAAGGACAGAACCTGAACACTGAAGCTTTCTTT. This translates into CAGKGQNLNTEAFF.

A word on this clone: Other DNA sequences in the sample encode the same CDR3. The chain has TRBV29-1 and TRBJ2-1; D is uncertain. Germline-derived CDR1 and CDR2 are SQVTM and ANQGSEA. The CDR3 runs 10 residues. V shed 4 bases and J shed 7 bases, with 5 bases lying between them. CDR3 sequence reads: CSVGGNEQFF. CDR3 nucleotides: TGCAGCGTTGGAGGTAATGAGCAGTTCTTC.

The chain couples TRBV5-1 to TRBJ1-1; D ambiguous. CDR3 length: 13 amino acids. CDR1 and CDR2 (germline): SGHRS, YFSETQ. Trimming removed 4 bases from V and 1 base from J, with 8 bases in between. Written as DNA, the CDR3 is TGCGCCAGCAGCCAGGAATGGAACACTGAAGCTTTCTTT. Its protein product is CASSQEWNTEAFF. Combining the CDR3 with reference TRBV5-1 and TRBJ1-1 gives the whole variable domain KAGVTQTPRYLIKTRGQQVTLSCSPISGHRSVSWYQQTPGQGLQFLFEYFSETQRNKGNFPGRFSGRQFSNSRSEMNVSTLELGDSALYLCASSQEWNTEAFFGQGTRLTVV.

Notes on this clone: The sample holds other DNA sequences that translate to the same CDR3. The V gene is TRBV28, the J gene TRBJ1-3; no firm D call. This CDR3 region has 12 residues. Germline CDR1 MDHEN, CDR2 SYDVKM. With 2 bases removed from V and 4 bases from J, the gap between germline ends came to 3 bases. In DNA form, the CDR3 reads TGTGCCAGCAGTTTACAGGGAAACACCATATATTTT. The encoded protein is CASSLQGNTIYF.

The CDR3 DNA sequence: TGTGCCAGCACCATTACGCGGGACTCTGGCTACACCTTC. It specifies CASTITRDSGYTF. The V gene is TRBV6-5, the J gene TRBJ1-2; TRBD1 might be the D (5 bases). Trimming stripped 7 bases from V and 7 bases from J, with 16 bases between. The germline CDR1 and CDR2 sequences are MNHEY and SVGAGI. The length of the CDR3 is 13 residues.

The chain carries TRBV6-6 and TRBJ1-5; 10 nucleotides match TRBD1. The CDR3 runs 15 residues. Trimming cost V 2 bases and J 7 bases; bases outside gene matches: 5. CDR1 MNHNY and CDR2 SVGAGI come from the germline V gene (reference sequence). The CDR3 DNA reads as TGTGCCAGCAGTTACCAGACAGGGGGCGGGCAGCCCCAGCATTTT. This gives the protein CASSYQTGGGQPQHF.

This chain joins TRBV7-2 and TRBJ2-7, with D maybe TRBD2 (6 bases). Trimming shortened V by 5 bases and J by 2 bases, and 13 bases separated the two germline ends. The CDR3 runs 14 residues. CDR1 and CDR2 (germline): SGHTA, FQGNSA. CDR3 amino acids: CASSGRDLAYEQYF. The CDR3 region has the DNA TGTGCCAGCAGCGGCCGGGACTTGGCCTACGAGCAGTACTTC. The complete variable domain, with remaining parts taken from reference TRBV7-2 and TRBJ2-7, reads GAGVSQSPSNKVTEKGKDVELRCDPISGHTALYWYRQSLGQGLEFLIYFQGNSAPDKSGLPSDRFSAERTGGSVSTLTIQRTQQEDSAVYLCASSGRDLAYEQYFGPGTRLTVT.

This rearrangement joins TRBV28 to TRBJ1-1; D might be TRBD1 (5 bases). V shed 8 bases and J shed 4 bases, with 17 bases lying between them. This CDR3 contains 14 residues. Germline V gene data show CDR1 as MDHEN and CDR2 as SYDVKM. The CDR3, as DNA: TGTGCCAGCCCCCCAGGAGGGGTGGTCACTGAAGCTTTCTTT. As protein: CASPPGGVVTEAFF.

V and J are TRBV7-9 and TRBJ2-5; D is uncertain. Trimming removed 2 bases at V and 4 bases at J, with 17 bases between. Germline V lookup: CDR1 SEHNR, CDR2 FQNEAQ (reference sequence). The CDR3 runs to 16 residues. CDR3 nucleotides: TGTGCCAGCAGCTTACGGCAGGTGGCCGGCGGAGAGACCCAGTACTTC. Translation: CASSLRQVAGGETQYF.

This rearrangement joins TRBV5-1 to TRBJ1-3, with D maybe TRBD1 (5 bases). The CDR3 has 14 amino acids. Germline V lookup: CDR1 SGHRS, CDR2 YFSETQ. With 4 bases removed from V and 4 bases from J, the gap between germline ends came to 12 bases. The CDR3 DNA sequence: TGCGCCAGCAGCCACGGGGCGACCGGAAACACCATATATTTT. Amino acid sequence: CASSHGATGNTIYF.

The rearrangement links TRBV12-2 to TRBJ1-4; the table names TRBD1, a call not compared with the DNA. TRBV12-2 is designated a pseudogene. CDR3 length equals 17 residues. The CDR3 region is CASRQTDRTHSNEKLFF. The CDR3, as DNA: TGTGCAAGTCGCCAGACGGACAGGACTCATTCTAATGAAAAACTGTTTTTT.

This clone has only one observation. Other nucleotide sequences from this sample produce the same CDR3. This chain connects TRBV5-4 to TRBJ1-1; D gene unclear. In germline, CDR1 is SGHNT, CDR2 YYREEE (reference sequence). V was clipped by 0 bases and J by 1 base, with 7 bases between them. This CDR3 is built from 14 residues. CDR3 residues: CASSLGQTNTEAFF. The CDR3, as DNA: TGTGCCAGCAGCTTGGGGCAAACGAACACTGAAGCTTTCTTT.

This chain connects TRBV5-1 to TRBJ2-7; TRBD2 aligns across 12 bases. The length of the CDR3 is 16 residues. V was clipped by 2 bases and J by 2 bases; unmatched bases: 5. Germline lookup yields CDR1 SGHRS and CDR2 YFSETQ. In DNA, the CDR3 is TGCGCCAGCAGCTTCAAGACTAGCGGGGGCCCCTACGAGCAGTACTTC. It specifies CASSFKTSGGPYEQYF.

This clone has only a few counts. The rearrangement uses TRBV10-1 and TRBJ1-3; no clear D. This CDR3 contains 12 residues. V dropped 5 bases and J dropped 0 bases, with 2 bases sitting between them. Per germline, CDR1 WNHNN and CDR2 SYGVQD (reference sequence). The CDR3 DNA reads TGCGCCAGCAGTCCCTCTGGAAACACCATATATTTT. This sequence encodes CASSPSGNTIYF.

This chain connects TRBV30 to TRBJ1-1, with a tentative D call TRBD1 (6 bases). This CDR3 contains 12 residues. Germline loops: CDR1 GTSNPN, CDR2 SVGIG (reference sequence). V gave up 5 bases and J gave up 5 bases, with 12 bases separating them. The CDR3 nucleotides are TGTGCCTGGGGAGGGGGAAAGACTGAAGCTTTCTTT. Translated, it gives CAWGGGKTEAFF.

This clone was recorded only once. V usage is TRBV10-3 and J usage is TRBJ1-2; D is unresolved. Trimming shortened V by 0 bases and J by 4 bases, and 6 bases separated the two germline ends. Looked up from germline, CDR1 is ENHRY and CDR2 is SYGVKD. This CDR3 has 13 residues. Written as DNA, the CDR3 is TGTGCCATCAGTGAGTCCTATCCCTATGGCTACACCTTC. This encodes CAISESYPYGYTF.

The V and J genes are TRBV4-3 and TRBJ1-5, with a weak D call TRBD1 (5 bases). Trimming took 0 bases from V and 6 from J, leaving 12 bases between them. CDR1 and CDR2 (germline): LGHNA, YSLEER. There are 15 residues in the CDR3. Here the CDR3 reads CASSQDWGDGQPQHF. CDR3 nucleotides: TGCGCCAGCAGCCAAGATTGGGGGGATGGTCAGCCCCAGCATTTT.

The chain joins TRBV18 to TRBJ2-3; TRBD2 might be the D (6 bases). V lost 3 bases, J lost 5 bases, and 12 bases lay in between. Germline CDR1 and CDR2: KGHSH and LQKENI. This CDR3 contains 14 residues. The CDR3 is CASSPPGAEDTQYF. For the CDR3, the DNA is TGTGCCAGCTCACCTCCGGGAGCTGAAGATACGCAGTATTTT.

V usage is TRBV30 and J usage is TRBJ1-5, with TRBD1 matching 8 bases. The V and J ends lost 4 bases and 0 bases, in that order; junction bases with no gene match: 5. From germline, CDR1 is GTSNPN and CDR2 SVGIG (reference sequence). This CDR3 is 15 amino acids long. The CDR3 sequence is CAWTQGALSNQPQHF. The CDR3 nucleotides are TGTGCCTGGACTCAGGGGGCGCTTAGCAATCAGCCCCAGCATTTT.

The chain recombines TRBV7-8 with TRBJ2-1; weak D call: TRBD1 (5 bases). V lost 1 base, J lost 0 bases, and 7 bases lay in between. CDR1 is SGHVS and CDR2 is FQNEAQ in the germline V gene. This CDR3 has 15 residues. CDR3: CASSLGQNSYNEQFF. CDR3 coding DNA: TGTGCCAGCAGCTTAGGACAGAACTCCTACAATGAGCAGTTCTTC. Using reference TRBV7-8 and TRBJ2-1 for the parts outside the CDR3, the full variable domain is GAGVSQSPRYKVAKRGQDVALRCDPISGHVSLFWYQQALGQGPEFLTYFQNEAQLDKSGLPSDRFFAERPEGSVSTLKIQRTQQEDSAVYLCASSLGQNSYNEQFFGPGTRLTVL.

Only a few counts were recorded for this clone. The V and J genes are TRBV5-1 and TRBJ1-2; the match to TRBD1 covers 8 bases. The germline CDR1 and CDR2 sequences are SGHRS and YFSETQ. There are 12 residues in the CDR3. Unmatched junction bases numbered 6, after V lost 6 bases and J lost 8 bases. CDR3 sequence reads: CASTDRGKGYTF. In nucleotides, the CDR3 is TGCGCCAGCACCGACAGGGGTAAGGGCTACACCTTC.

The chain is built from TRBV11-2 and TRBJ2-1; D is perhaps TRBD2 (5 bases). The CDR3 extends over 13 amino acids. In germline, CDR1 is SGHAT, CDR2 FQNNGV. V was shortened by 1 base and J by 9 bases, with 10 bases between the two germline ends. The CDR3 DNA sequence: TGTGCCAGCAGCTTAGCGCGGGCCAGTGAGCAGTTCTTC. It encodes CASSLARASEQFF.

CDR3: CASSLNPGQGISYNEQFF. CDR3 coding DNA: TGTGCCAGCAGCTTGAACCCCGGACAGGGGATTTCCTACAATGAGCAGTTCTTC. V gene TRBV9 combines with J gene TRBJ2-1, with TRBD1 matching 9 bases. The J segment lost 1 base and the V segment lost 4 bases, leaving 12 bases of the junction unmatched. The V gene's germline CDR1 is SGDLS and CDR2 YYNGEE. There are 18 residues in the CDR3. Together with reference TRBV9 and TRBJ2-1, the CDR3 gives the full variable domain: DSGVTQTPKHLITATGQRVTLRCSPRSGDLSVYWYQQSLDQGLQFLIQYYNGEERAKGNILERFSAQQFPDLHSELNLSSLELGDSALYFCASSLNPGQGISYNEQFFGPGTRLTVL.

The chain carries TRBV11-3 and TRBJ2-7; D might be TRBD2 (5 bases). The CDR3 spans 13 residues. The germline V and J ends were trimmed by 5 bases and 3 bases, with 11 bases remaining between them. The germline CDR1 and CDR2 sequences are SGHNT and YENEEA. The CDR3 region is CASSPRDLYEQYF. The CDR3 bases are TGTGCCAGCAGCCCTCGGGATCTCTACGAGCAGTACTTC.

The rearrangement uses TRBV19 and TRBJ2-5; tentatively, D is TRBD1 or TRBD2 (5 bases each). The V and J ends lost 2 bases and 3 bases respectively, with 10 bases between them. The CDR3 consists of 14 residues. Germline CDR1 reads LNHDA; CDR2 reads SQIVND (reference sequence). The CDR3: CASSIMGREETQYF. The CDR3 nucleotides are TGTGCCAGTAGTATAATGGGGCGGGAAGAGACCCAGTACTTC.

This chain uses TRBV19 with TRBJ2-4; perhaps TRBD2 as D (7 bases). Germline CDR1 is LNHDA and CDR2 is SQIVND (reference sequence). The CDR3 contains 16 residues. With 2 bases removed from V and 1 base from J, the gap between germline ends came to 12 bases. This CDR3 reads CASSISGEGAKNIQYF. For the CDR3, the DNA is TGTGCCAGTAGTATATCAGGGGAGGGTGCCAAAAACATTCAGTACTTC. Full variable domain (outside the CDR3, taken from reference TRBV19 and TRBJ2-4): DGGITQSPKYLFRKEGQNVTLSCEQNLNHDAMYWYRQDPGQGLRLIYYSQIVNDFQKGDIAEGYSVSREKKESFPLTVTSAQKNPTAFYLCASSISGEGAKNIQYFGAGTRLSVL.

The CDR3 bases are TGCAGCGTGTGGACTAGCGGGAGTGGGTCCTACAATGAGCAGTTCTTC. Protein: CSVWTSGSGSYNEQFF. The gene calls are TRBV29-1 and TRBJ2-1; 13 bases are shared with TRBD2. The CDR3 is 16 amino acids. Germline V CDR1 and CDR2: SQVTM, ANQGSEA. J was trimmed by 1 base and V by 6 bases; bases with no gene match: 6.

The chain employs TRBV27 and TRBJ2-5, with D possibly matching TRBD1 (5 bases). The CDR3 has 13 residues. The germline V gene has CDR1 MNHEY and CDR2 SMNVEV (reference sequence). V lost 3 bases to trimming and J lost 5 bases, with 10 bases between them. The CDR3 DNA is TGTGCCAGCAGTTTTAGGCCAGGGGAGACCCAGTACTTC. This gives the protein CASSFRPGETQYF.

The chain's CDR3 is CASSLSRTTNEKLFF. CDR3 in DNA: TGTGCCAGCAGCTTATCCCGAACAACTAATGAAAAACTGTTTTTT. The V gene is TRBV7-9, the J gene TRBJ1-4; no clear D. Per germline, CDR1 SEHNR and CDR2 FQNEAQ (reference sequence). V was shortened by 2 bases and J by 0 bases, with 7 bases between the two germline ends. This CDR3 has 15 residues.

This rearrangement joins TRBV7-6 to TRBJ2-3; D may be TRBD1 or TRBD2 (5 bases each). Trimming left V 1 base short and J 5 bases short, with 13 bases between. The CDR3 has 15 amino acids. Per germline, CDR1 SGHVS and CDR2 FNYEAQ. CDR3 sequence: CASSLDRGGRDTQYF. The DNA of the CDR3 is TGTGCCAGCAGCTTAGATCGTGGGGGAAGAGATACGCAGTATTTT. Full variable domain (rest looked up from reference TRBV7-6 and TRBJ2-3): GAGVSQSPRYKVTKRGQDVALRCDPISGHVSLYWYRQALGQGPEFLTYFNYEAQQDKSGLPNDRFSAERPEGSISTLTIQRTEQRDSAMYRCASSLDRGGRDTQYFGPGTRLTVL.